The rows below give T cell receptor beta chains drawn from one sample of a study of blood T cells in healthy people across ages. TCRdb ran MiXCR on the 5' RACE reads and lists one entry per CDR3 protein. The table records 1.2 million to 1.5 million distinct CDR3 sequences, approximately 59% of them present only once. The specimen sequenced was blood. Every receptor here comes from a man aged 18 to 29 in good health. Each CDR3 is given with its conserved first and last residue. D genes are given only for firm matches.

v_gene,j_gene,d_gene,CDR3aa
TRBV4-2,TRBJ2-4,TRBD2,CASSQDSGGNIQYF
TRBV4-1,TRBJ2-5,TRBD1,CASRSFRDSEQYF
TRBV30,TRBJ1-2,TRBD1,CACPQAGTGYGNTF
TRBV3-1,TRBJ1-2,TRBD1,CATRGDRERGENYGYTF
TRBV27,TRBJ2-2,TRBD2,CASKSGLAGGELFF
TRBV7-9,-,-,CASSLGGKPDEQYF
TRBV29-1,TRBJ1-1,TRBD1,CSAWDRDTEAFF
TRBV29-1,TRBJ1-3,-,CSVVEGSGNTIYF
TRBV3-1,TRBJ2-5,-,CASSQSGAETQYF
TRBV4-3,TRBJ2-1,TRBD2,CASSQDKRGDYNEQFF
TRBV5-1,TRBJ2-7,TRBD1,CASTSGTGIDEQYF
TRBV29-1,TRBJ1-2,-,CSVEGQTYGYTF
TRBV29-1,TRBJ2-3,-,CSVELTDTQYF
TRBV28,TRBJ1-1,-,CASSYPGEAFF
TRBV6-2/TRBV6-3,TRBJ2-2,-,CASSSVATESGELFF
TRBV13,TRBJ2-5,-,CASSLPRDIQETQYF
TRBV20-1,TRBJ2-7,TRBD2,CSASWLAGHEQYF
TRBV5-1,TRBJ2-1,TRBD2,CASSLETSGRSSYNEQFF
TRBV27,TRBJ2-7,TRBD2,CASSRTTSGYEQYF
TRBV2,TRBJ2-7,-,CASSQGTPLLSYEQYF
TRBV2,TRBJ2-1,-,CASSVFDHPYNEQFF
TRBV12-1,TRBJ2-5,-,CASSPRQGVLEETQYF
TRBV20-1,TRBJ2-5,-,CSARQTSREQYF
TRBV3-1,-,TRBD1,CASSSPGQVYEQYF
TRBV4-1,TRBJ2-1,-,CASSHLSNEQFF
TRBV28,TRBJ1-5,-,CASSIRALQQPQHF
TRBV6-5,TRBJ2-3,TRBD1,CASSSRQGANTDTQYF
TRBV21-1,TRBJ2-7,-,CASSKGISLGLAGAGDEQYF
TRBV27,TRBJ2-1,TRBD1,CASSSQQGAYNEQFF
TRBV27,TRBJ1-1,-,CDSSSGGTPTPNTEAFF
TRBV29-1,TRBJ2-1,TRBD2,CSVERGLAGPEQFF
TRBV7-9,TRBJ2-1,-,CAEIQAYNEQFF
TRBV10-3,TRBJ2-3,-,CAISGPGSVDTQYF
TRBV28,TRBJ2-1,-,CASRPPALTSYNEQFF
TRBV9,TRBJ2-1,TRBD2,CASSPTGGVLYNEQFF
TRBV7-2,TRBJ2-3,-,CASSLATGIADTQYF
TRBV20-1,TRBJ2-1,TRBD2,CSARGGLAEASSYNEQFF
TRBV7-8,TRBJ1-2,TRBD1,CASSSGQGGYGCTF
TRBV25-1,TRBJ2-1,TRBD2,CASSELGGGLAGGNNEQFF
TRBV6-6,-,TRBD2,CASSYFSTPREDGTQYF
TRBV2,TRBJ2-1,TRBD2,CASSELAGGPTREQFF
TRBV3-1,TRBJ2-3,-,CASSFQVQDDTQYF
TRBV6-1,TRBJ1-5,-,CASSEGVEGMLMGQPQHF
TRBV27,TRBJ1-6,-,CASSRGADNSPLHF
TRBV29-1,TRBJ1-3,-,CSVELGQSGNTIYF
TRBV4-2,TRBJ2-7,-,CASSYGQRYEQYF
TRBV7-9,TRBJ2-7,-,CSSSLDGTYEQYF
TRBV5-5,TRBJ1-1,-,CASSWYLIGITEAFF
TRBV15,TRBJ1-2,-,CATSRVREGIYGYTF
TRBV28,TRBJ1-1,-,CASSLNQGTTEAFF
TRBV10-2,TRBJ1-1,-,CASSGIGGGTEAFF
TRBV29-1,TRBJ2-1,TRBD1,CSAEMGTGGYNEQFF
TRBV6-2/TRBV6-3,TRBJ2-7,-,CASRGPQLSYEQYF
TRBV27,TRBJ2-7,-,CASISDSYEQYF
TRBV14,TRBJ2-7,-,CASSQARQVIYEQYF
TRBV7-7,-,-,CASSPTRGPTRETQYF
TRBV4-2,TRBJ2-2,TRBD1,CASGTGGDTGELFF
TRBV27,TRBJ2-1,TRBD2,CASSCWGGSYNEQFF
TRBV11-2,TRBJ2-1,TRBD2,CASSLFGLAGGNEQFF
TRBV4-3,TRBJ1-2,-,CASSQDPQVTNYGYTF